This T cell receptor (beta chain) was captured in a study of cytomegalovirus exposure and HLA in healthy donors. Across the study: The use of the same platform for the approximately 110 validation repertoires and the 550 to 850 first-cohort repertoires was reported by a later analysis.

The length of the CDR3 is 19 residues. The V gene end was trimmed by 4 bases and the J gene end by 4 bases; junction bases not matched to a gene: 11. Germline-derived CDR1 and CDR2 are MDHEN and SYDVKM. Broader study findings: Altogether, some 160 TCR beta chains were recorded as cytomegalovirus-associated. CMV antigen specificity was confirmed in vitro for a few CMV-associated chains. A later analysis found first-cohort TCR clusters tended to co-occur in the 95 to 150 validation repertoires.

On this clone: Its antigen is not identified.

This table comes from immunoSEQ multiplex PCR, and its TCRdb copy is limited to in-frame clones, with some not included. This sample carries roughly 180,000 clones, roughly 86% of them seen once, and the ten largest clones take approximately 7.7%. Sequencing input: PBMCs. The chain employs TRBV28 and TRBJ2-2, with 14 nucleotides matching TRBD2. The origin of this receptor is a man in his thirties or forties in good health and CMV-seropositive. The CDR3 nucleotides read TGTGCCAGCAGTTCTAGGCGACTAGCGGGAGGGCCGGGCACCGGGGAGCTGTTTTTT. This sequence encodes CASSSRRLAGGPGTGELFF.